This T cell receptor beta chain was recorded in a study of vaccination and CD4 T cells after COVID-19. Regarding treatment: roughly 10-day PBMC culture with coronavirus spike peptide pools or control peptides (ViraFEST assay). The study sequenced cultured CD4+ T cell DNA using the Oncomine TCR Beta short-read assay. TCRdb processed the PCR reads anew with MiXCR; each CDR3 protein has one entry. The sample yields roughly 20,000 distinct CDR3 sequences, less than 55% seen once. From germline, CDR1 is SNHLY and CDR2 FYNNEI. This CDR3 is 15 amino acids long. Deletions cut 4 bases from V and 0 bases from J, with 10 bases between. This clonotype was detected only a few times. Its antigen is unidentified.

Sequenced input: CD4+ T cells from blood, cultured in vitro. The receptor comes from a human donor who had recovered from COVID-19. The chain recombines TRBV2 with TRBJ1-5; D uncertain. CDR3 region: CASSAFWSSNQPQHF. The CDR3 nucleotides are TGTGCCAGCAGTGCCTTTTGGTCTAGCAATCAGCCCCAGCATTTT.